This is a list of T cell receptor beta chains from one sample in a study of cytomegalovirus exposure and HLA in healthy donors. Sequenced by immunoSEQ multiplex PCR; TCRdb stores in-frame clones only, minus some. The table has some 45,000 clones, around 90% seen once. The material sequenced was PBMCs. The receptors originated from a woman between 35 and 50 years old in good health and CMV-seropositive. CDR3s include the opening cysteine and the closing phenylalanine or tryptophan. D genes are given only for firm matches. Size is stated for part of the rows, as once, few or many counts, or as a class when the clone is expanded.

V gene: TRBV7-9; clone size: NA; J gene: TRBJ1-2; D gene: TRBD1; CDR3 DNA: TGTGCCAGCAGCATCCCACACAGGGGGTACACCTTC; CDR3 protein: CASSIPHRGYTF
V gene: TRBV14; clone size: once; J gene: TRBJ1-1; D gene: NA; CDR3 DNA: TGTGCCAGCAGCCATCGGGCTTCCCGGGGAACTGAAGCTTTCTTT; CDR3 protein: CASSHRASRGTEAFF
V gene: TRBV5-5; clone size: NA; J gene: TRBJ1-2; D gene: NA; CDR3 DNA: TGTGCCAGCAGCTTGGCTTCGGAGTATGGCTACACCTTC; CDR3 protein: CASSLASEYGYTF
V gene: TRBV10-3; clone size: NA; J gene: TRBJ2-7; D gene: TRBD1; CDR3 DNA: TGTGCCATCAGACAGGGGCCAAGCTCCTACGAGCAGTACTTC; CDR3 protein: CAIRQGPSSYEQYF
V gene: TRBV5-1; clone size: NA; J gene: TRBJ2-5; D gene: NA; CDR3 DNA: TGCGCCAGCAGCCAGGGGGGAGAGACCCAGTACTTC; CDR3 protein: CASSQGGETQYF
V gene: TRBV5-8; clone size: NA; J gene: TRBJ2-5; D gene: NA; CDR3 DNA: TGTGCCAGCAGCCCCCCAGGAAGCTTTCAAGAGACCCAGTACTTC; CDR3 protein: CASSPPGSFQETQYF
V gene: TRBV11-2; clone size: NA; J gene: TRBJ1-1; D gene: TRBD1; CDR3 DNA: TGTGCCAGCAGCCCACAGGGGGCGTACACTGAAGCTTTCTTT; CDR3 protein: CASSPQGAYTEAFF
V gene: TRBV27; clone size: NA; J gene: TRBJ2-7; D gene: NA; CDR3 DNA: TGTGCCAGCAGTCTGGGACTTGGGCTTGACGAGCAGTACTTC; CDR3 protein: CASSLGLGLDEQYF
V gene: TRBV9; clone size: once; J gene: TRBJ2-7; D gene: NA; CDR3 DNA: TGTGCCAGCAGCGTCTCCCCTCTTTACGAGCAGTACTTC; CDR3 protein: CASSVSPLYEQYF
V gene: TRBV29-1; clone size: NA; J gene: TRBJ2-5; D gene: TRBD2; CDR3 DNA: TGCAGCGCCGCGGGGGTGGGGGAGACCCAGTACTTC; CDR3 protein: CSAAGVGETQYF
V gene: TRBV23-1; clone size: NA; J gene: TRBJ1-5; D gene: NA; CDR3 DNA: TGCGCCAGCAGCGAAAAAATGTCGGATCAGCCCCAGCATTTT; CDR3 protein: CASSEKMSDQPQHF
V gene: TRBV7-2; clone size: NA; J gene: TRBJ2-5; D gene: NA; CDR3 DNA: TGTGCCAGCAGCCTAAAGGTTAGCACGGAGACCCAGTACTTC; CDR3 protein: CASSLKVSTETQYF
V gene: TRBV11-2; clone size: NA; J gene: TRBJ2-7; D gene: TRBD2; CDR3 DNA: TGTGCCAGCAGCTTACGACTAGCGGGGGGCTCGAACGGGAATTACGAGCAGTACTTC; CDR3 protein: CASSLRLAGGSNGNYEQYF
V gene: TRBV7-2; clone size: NA; J gene: TRBJ1-2; D gene: NA; CDR3 DNA: TGTGCCAGCAGCTTAGCGGGAGTGACCGCATATGGCTACACCTTC; CDR3 protein: CASSLAGVTAYGYTF
V gene: TRBV12-5; clone size: NA; J gene: TRBJ2-1; D gene: TRBD2; CDR3 DNA: TGTGCTAGTGGTCCACCCTCACGGGAGGGCCACATTGGGGAGCAGTTCTTC; CDR3 protein: CASGPPSREGHIGEQFF
V gene: TRBV5-6; clone size: NA; J gene: TRBJ1-2; D gene: NA; CDR3 DNA: TGTGCCAGCAGCTTGGCCGGGGGGGGCACCTATGGCTACACCTTC; CDR3 protein: CASSLAGGGTYGYTF